The 6 T cell receptor beta chains below come from one sample, sequenced in a study of T cells in Graves' hyperthyroidism and ophthalmopathy (dated by TCRdb to about 2019). Receptor libraries were prepared by multiplex PCR. For sequencing, an Illumina HiSeq 2000 was employed. The TCR beta CDR3 regions were amplified from the RNA transcripts. A first-round RT-PCR of the TCR CDR3 used the HTBI primer set with the Qiagen OneStep RT-PCR kit. Clones were called with MiXCR by TCRdb after fastp trimmed the public reads at Q25, and only in-frame beta chains were retained. Every distinct CDR3 protein forms one entry, paired with its most common genes and DNA. The sample includes roughly 550,000 distinct CDR3 sequences, with approximately 16% observed a single time. The ten largest clones take up 25% to 35% of the sample. Sequencing was performed on blood. These receptors were obtained from a woman aged 30 to 39 with Graves' ophthalmopathy.

This clonotype has ten or more counts. The chain is built from TRBV4-3 and TRBJ2-3; 9 bases align to TRBD1. The ends lost 3 bases at V and 1 base at J; junction bases unmatched: 8. The CDR3 runs to 17 residues. Germline CDR1 is LGHNA and CDR2 is YSLEER. Here the CDR3 DNA reads TGCGCCAGCAGCCAGCTCTCCCGGACAGGGGGCACAGATACGCAGTATTTT. The encoded protein is CASSQLSRTGGTDTQYF.

This clonotype was detected many times. V gene TRBV3-1 combines with J gene TRBJ2-1, with a weak D call TRBD2 (6 bases). V lost 0 bases and J lost 2, with 11 bases in between. Per the germline V gene, CDR1 is LGHDT and CDR2 is YNNKEL (reference sequence). This CDR3 has 16 amino acids. CDR3 residues: CASSQEGGLPYNEQFF. The CDR3 nucleotides read TGTGCCAGCAGCCAAGAGGGGGGACTTCCCTACAATGAGCAGTTCTTC.

The sample holds many counts of this clonotype. The chain couples TRBV10-3 to TRBJ2-3; weak D call: TRBD1 (5 bases). Germline lookup yields CDR1 ENHRY and CDR2 SYGVKD. This CDR3 is 14 amino acids long. Deletions cut 3 bases from V and 5 bases from J, with 12 bases between. The CDR3 coding sequence is TGTGCCATCAGTGATTCTGTGACAGTAGATACGCAGTATTTT. Amino acid sequence: CAISDSVTVDTQYF.

Many counts were recorded for this clonotype. V usage is TRBV30 and J usage is TRBJ2-5; no reliable D call. From germline, CDR1 is GTSNPN and CDR2 SVGIG (reference sequence). The CDR3 runs to 10 residues. V was pared by 2 bases and J by 4 bases, with 2 bases between. The DNA of the CDR3 is TGTGCCTGGAGTCGAGAGACCCAGTACTTC. This translates into CAWSRETQYF. The entire variable domain, with the rest obtained from reference TRBV30 and TRBJ2-5, is as follows: SQTIHQWPATLVQPVGSPLSLECTVEGTSNPNLYWYRQAAGRGLQLLFYSVGIGQISSEVPQNLSASRPQDRQFILSSKKLLLSDSGFYLCAWSRETQYFGPGTRLLVL.

The chain employs TRBV5-4 and TRBJ2-3; TRBD2 aligns across 13 bases. Germline values: CDR1 SGHNT, CDR2 YYREEE (reference sequence). Trimming cost V 4 bases and J 6 bases; bases outside gene matches: 11. CDR3 size: 17 residues. CDR3 DNA: TGTGCCAGCAGCCAATTAACTAGCGGGAGGGCCCGCGATACGCAGTATTTT. It encodes CASSQLTSGRARDTQYF.

This clonotype has just a few counts. One end of the junction varies from germline; a read error may be responsible. The CDR3 nucleotides are TGTGCCAGCAGTTTTAGGGACCCCAGCACAGATACGCGGTATTTT. It translates to CASSFRDPSTDTRYF. The chain employs TRBV27 and TRBJ2-3, with D perhaps TRBD1 or TRBD2 (5 bases each). The CDR3 totals 15 residues. From germline, CDR1 is MNHEY and CDR2 SMNVEV (reference sequence).